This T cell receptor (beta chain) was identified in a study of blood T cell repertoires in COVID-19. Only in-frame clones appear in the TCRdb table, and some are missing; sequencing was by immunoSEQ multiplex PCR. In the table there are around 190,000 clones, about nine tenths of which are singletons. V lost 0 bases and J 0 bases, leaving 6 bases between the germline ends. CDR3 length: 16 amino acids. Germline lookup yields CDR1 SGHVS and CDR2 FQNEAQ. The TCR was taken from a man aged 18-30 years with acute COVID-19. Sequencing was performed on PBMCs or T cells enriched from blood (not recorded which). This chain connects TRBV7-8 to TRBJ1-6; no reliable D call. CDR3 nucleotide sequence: TGTGCCAGCAGCTTAGCGGTTAGCTCCTATAATTCACCCCTCCACTTT. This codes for CASSLAVSSYNSPLHF.